These T cell receptor beta chains were read from a single sample in a study of cytomegalovirus exposure and HLA in healthy donors. This table comes from immunoSEQ multiplex PCR, and its TCRdb copy is limited to in-frame clones, with some not included. The table records 200,000 to 300,000 clones, about 81% of them present only once. Source material: PBMCs. The receptors here all came from a woman in her sixties or seventies in good health and CMV-seropositive. CDR3s include the opening cysteine and the closing phenylalanine or tryptophan.

V gene: TRBV5-4; CDR3 protein: CASSSPGLAGVSNEQFF
V gene: TRBV9; CDR3 protein: CASSVGGPGQLNYGYTF
V gene: TRBV28; CDR3 protein: CAGGVNEKLFF
V gene: TRBV6-1; CDR3 protein: CASTGLAGVGELFF
V gene: TRBV4-1; CDR3 protein: CASSQQGAETQYF
V gene: TRBV5-1; CDR3 protein: CASSLRSEGYGYTF
V gene: TRBV5-1; CDR3 protein: CASLPSPGANVLTF
V gene: TRBV18; CDR3 protein: CASSPGQFSNTEAFF
V gene: TRBV6-1; CDR3 protein: CASSETVLAKNIQYF
V gene: TRBV14; CDR3 protein: CASSPYRELYEQYF
V gene: TRBV28; CDR3 protein: CASRGPGATEAFF
V gene: TRBV28; CDR3 protein: CASSPAGVALYEQYF
V gene: TRBV7-6; CDR3 protein: CASSSMRDTEAFF
V gene: TRBV29-1; CDR3 protein: CSVVLGGVSSNQPQHF
V gene: TRBV7-3; CDR3 protein: CASSLGPRGTGDNEQFF
V gene: TRBV5-6; CDR3 protein: CASSLAGNYEQYF
V gene: TRBV5-4; CDR3 protein: CASSLDKKNYGYTF
V gene: TRBV18; CDR3 protein: CASSPIGRNADTQYF
V gene: TRBV30; CDR3 protein: CAWEAGLSPKLVGELFF
V gene: TRBV6-1; CDR3 protein: CASSGLARGLTDTQYF
V gene: TRBV5-1; CDR3 protein: CASRGSGGGTGELFF
V gene: TRBV20-1; CDR3 protein: CSAREDRRQFF
V gene: TRBV7-7; CDR3 protein: CASRPGTSDLYEQYF
V gene: TRBV7-3; CDR3 protein: CASSKTGGGGYTF
V gene: TRBV4-1; CDR3 protein: CASSQHPTDREGAFF
V gene: TRBV27; CDR3 protein: CASSLWARSTDTQYF
V gene: TRBV19; CDR3 protein: CASLMMRDTEAFF
V gene: TRBV19; CDR3 protein: CASRRDRVNQPQHF
V gene: TRBV10-2; CDR3 protein: CASSTDYGYTF
V gene: TRBV6-1; CDR3 protein: CASAMADYNEQFF
V gene: TRBV7-7; CDR3 protein: CASSLGRGDTQYF
V gene: TRBV28; CDR3 protein: CASGFSFLAGGGETQYF
V gene: TRBV5-1; CDR3 protein: CASREGRQETQYF
V gene: TRBV5-1; CDR3 protein: CASSLADRPHNEQFF